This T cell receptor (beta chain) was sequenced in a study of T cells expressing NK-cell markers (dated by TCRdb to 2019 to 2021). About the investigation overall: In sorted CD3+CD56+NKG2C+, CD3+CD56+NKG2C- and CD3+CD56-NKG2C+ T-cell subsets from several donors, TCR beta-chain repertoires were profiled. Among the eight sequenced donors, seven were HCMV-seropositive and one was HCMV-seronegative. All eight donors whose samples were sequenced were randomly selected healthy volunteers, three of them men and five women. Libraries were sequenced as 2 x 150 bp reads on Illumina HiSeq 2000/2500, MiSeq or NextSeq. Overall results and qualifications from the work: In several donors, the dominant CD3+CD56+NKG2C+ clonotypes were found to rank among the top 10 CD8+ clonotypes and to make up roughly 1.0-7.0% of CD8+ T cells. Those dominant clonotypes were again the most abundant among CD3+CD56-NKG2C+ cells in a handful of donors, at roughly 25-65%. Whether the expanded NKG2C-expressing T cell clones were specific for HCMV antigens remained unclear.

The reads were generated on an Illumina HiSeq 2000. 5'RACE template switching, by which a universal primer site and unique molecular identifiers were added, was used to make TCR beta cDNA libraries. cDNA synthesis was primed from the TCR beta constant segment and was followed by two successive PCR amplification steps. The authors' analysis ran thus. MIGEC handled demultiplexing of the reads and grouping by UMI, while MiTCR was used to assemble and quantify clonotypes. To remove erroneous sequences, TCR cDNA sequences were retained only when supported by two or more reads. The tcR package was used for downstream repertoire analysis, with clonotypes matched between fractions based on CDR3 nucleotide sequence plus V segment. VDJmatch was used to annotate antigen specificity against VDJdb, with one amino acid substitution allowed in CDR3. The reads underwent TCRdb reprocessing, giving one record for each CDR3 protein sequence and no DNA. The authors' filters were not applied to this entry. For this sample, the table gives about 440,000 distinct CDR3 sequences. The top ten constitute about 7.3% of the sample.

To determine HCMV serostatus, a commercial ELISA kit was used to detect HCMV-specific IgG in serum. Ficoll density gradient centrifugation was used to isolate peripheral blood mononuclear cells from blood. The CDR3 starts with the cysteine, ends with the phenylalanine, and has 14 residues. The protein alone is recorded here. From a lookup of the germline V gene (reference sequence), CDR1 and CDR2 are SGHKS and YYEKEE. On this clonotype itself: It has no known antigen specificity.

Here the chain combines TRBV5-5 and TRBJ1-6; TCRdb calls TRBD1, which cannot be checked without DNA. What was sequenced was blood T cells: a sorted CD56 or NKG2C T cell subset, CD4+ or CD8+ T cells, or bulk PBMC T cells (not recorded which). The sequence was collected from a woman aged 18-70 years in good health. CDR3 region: CASSWGQGNSPLHF.